Presented here are 20 T cell receptor beta chains from one specimen sequenced in a study of blood T cell repertoires in COVID-19. Clones were sequenced by immunoSEQ multiplex PCR, and TCRdb holds only the in-frame ones, with some missing. The data contain about 220,000 clones, about 85% of them singletons. The source material was peripheral blood. These receptors all stem from a man in his thirties or forties with active or convalescent COVID-19.

The chain links TRBV5-8 to TRBJ2-1, with 16 bases lining up with TRBD2. This CDR3 spans 16 amino acids. V was clipped by 4 bases and J by 7 bases; unmatched bases: 5. Germline V lookup: CDR1 SGHTS, CDR2 YDEGEE. This chain's CDR3 is CASSLGLAGGWNEQFF. The CDR3, as DNA: TGTGCCAGCAGCCTGGGACTAGCGGGAGGGTGGAATGAGCAGTTCTTC.

The chain uses TRBV19 and TRBJ2-3, with 8 bases aligning to TRBD1. V lost 5 bases to trimming and J lost 0 bases; unmatched junction nucleotides: 10. CDR1 and CDR2 from the germline V gene are LNHDA and SQIVND (reference sequence). CDR3 size: 17 residues. CDR3 nucleotides: TGTGCCAGTAGTCCCGGGACAGGAAAACCTAGCACAGATACGCAGTATTTT. As protein: CASSPGTGKPSTDTQYF.

V gene TRBV27 combines with J gene TRBJ2-7; 7 bases align to TRBD2. Trimming cost V 7 bases and J 6 bases; bases outside gene matches: 18. Per the germline V gene, CDR1 is MNHEY and CDR2 is SMNVEV (reference sequence). CDR3 length: 16 residues. CDR3 nucleotides: TGTGCCAGCAAAAATAAAGGTTGGGGGGGGGAGACCGAGCAGTACTTC. Its translation is CASKNKGWGGETEQYF.

The sample holds one count of this clone. The chain is built from TRBV27 and TRBJ2-1; 9 nucleotides line up with TRBD2. V gave up 2 bases and J gave up 4 bases; unmatched junction bases: 12. The CDR3 runs 18 residues. Germline V CDR1 and CDR2: MNHEY, SMNVEV (reference sequence). Here the CDR3 DNA reads TGTGCCAGCAGTTTAAACGCGGGAGGGCTCGGGTTTTACAATGAGCAGTTCTTC. Translated: CASSLNAGGLGFYNEQFF.

The J gene is TRBJ2-2, the V gene TRBV7-9, with TRBD1 identical over 7 bases. V trimming: 1 base; J trimming: 2 bases; junction bases outside the gene matches: 13. The CDR3 is made up of 19 amino acids. The germline V gene encodes CDR1 SEHNR and CDR2 FQNEAQ (reference sequence). The CDR3 protein is CASSLVGPQGGPNTGELFF. The CDR3 region has the DNA TGTGCCAGCAGCTTAGTTGGGCCCCAAGGGGGCCCTAACACCGGGGAGCTGTTTTTT.

In this sample, this clone turned up once. The chain employs TRBV20-1 and TRBJ1-2; unclear D gene. The CDR3 length is 11 residues. Trimming shortened V by 6 bases and J by 4 bases, and 9 bases separated the two germline ends. Per germline, CDR1 DFQATT and CDR2 SNEGSKA (reference sequence). CDR3 sequence: CSAQAVYGYTF. The CDR3 nucleotides are TGCAGTGCCCAGGCTGTCTATGGCTACACCTTC.

The rearrangement joins TRBV7-2 to TRBJ2-1, with 7 bases lining up with TRBD2. CDR1 is SGHTA, CDR2 FQGNSA, per germline. J lost 0 bases, V lost 8 bases, and 4 bases had no gene match. This CDR3 comprises 14 residues. The CDR3 reads CASYRGGSYNEQFF. CDR3 DNA: TGTGCCAGCTATCGCGGGGGCTCCTACAATGAGCAGTTCTTC.

This clone was seen just once. The chain employs TRBV27 and TRBJ1-1; D remains unclear. Trimming removed 4 bases from V and 0 bases from J, with 9 bases in between. CDR1 is MNHEY, CDR2 SMNVEV, per germline (reference sequence). CDR3 length: 14 residues. This CDR3 is CASSYSTMNTEAFF. In nucleotides, the CDR3 is TGTGCCAGCAGTTATAGCACAATGAACACTGAAGCTTTCTTT.

This clone was seen only once. The gene calls are TRBV24-1 and TRBJ2-5; 11 bases align to TRBD2. The CDR3 spans 15 residues. Looked up from germline, CDR1 is KGHDR and CDR2 is SFDVKD. V shed 6 bases and J 5 bases; nucleotides not matched to a gene: 7. In DNA, the CDR3 is TGTGCCACCAGTCTCACTAGCGGGAGAGGGGAGACCCAGTACTTC. Translating it yields CATSLTSGRGETQYF.

In nucleotides, the CDR3 is TGTGCCAGCTCACCACGGCAGCGGGACGGCGGGGAGCTGTTTTTT. Protein: CASSPRQRDGGELFF. V usage is TRBV18 and J usage is TRBJ2-2, with 7 bases that match TRBD2. V trimming: 1 base; J trimming: 7 bases; junction bases outside the gene matches: 6. CDR1 is KGHSH, CDR2 LQKENI, per germline. CDR3 length: 15 residues. Based on the CDR3 plus reference TRBV18 and TRBJ2-2, the full variable domain is NAGVMQNPRHLVRRRGQEARLRCSPMKGHSHVYWYRQLPEEGLKFMVYLQKENIIDESGMPKERFSAEFPKEGPSILRIQQVVRGDSAAYFCASSPRQRDGGELFFGEGSRLTVL.

This chain uses TRBV18 with TRBJ1-1; no definite D call. CDR1 and CDR2 from the germline V gene are KGHSH and LQKENI. The CDR3 consists of 13 residues. Deletions cut 5 bases from V and 0 bases from J, with 7 bases between. The chain's CDR3 is CASSTEMNTEAFF. DNA for the CDR3: TGTGCCAGCTCAACAGAGATGAACACTGAAGCTTTCTTT.

The chain recombines TRBV14 with TRBJ2-1; D gene ambiguous. This CDR3 region has 15 residues. Germline V gene sequence: CDR1 SGHDN, CDR2 FVKESK. Trimming shortened V by 4 bases and J by 0 bases, and 10 bases separated the two germline ends. The CDR3 protein is CASSPTYSSYNEQFF. Written as DNA, the CDR3 is TGTGCCAGCAGCCCGACTTATAGCTCCTACAATGAGCAGTTCTTC.

The J gene is TRBJ2-7, the V gene TRBV15, with TRBD1 matching 8 bases. Trimming cost V 5 bases and J 2 bases; bases outside gene matches: 5. This CDR3 contains 14 residues. Germline CDR1 LNHNV, CDR2 YYDKDF (reference sequence). The chain's CDR3 is CATSPTGATYEQYF. CDR3 sequence (DNA): TGTGCCACCAGCCCGACAGGGGCCACCTACGAGCAGTACTTC. The variable domain in full, with the rest retrieved from reference TRBV15 and TRBJ2-7, is DAMVIQNPRYQVTQFGKPVTLSCSQTLNHNVMYWYQQKSSQAPKLLFHYYDKDFNNEADTPDNFQSRRPNTSFCFLDIRSPGLGDTAMYLCATSPTGATYEQYFGPGTRLTVT.

The rearrangement uses TRBV4-2 and TRBJ1-3; D possibly corresponds to TRBD1 (5 bases). Deletions cut 0 bases from V and 0 bases from J, with 9 bases between. The CDR3 is made up of 16 amino acids. CDR1 is LGHNA, CDR2 YNFKEQ, per germline. The CDR3 nucleotides read TGTGCCAGCAGCCAAGATGGGGCGAGCTCTGGAAACACCATATATTTT. Amino acids: CASSQDGASSGNTIYF.

The V call is TRBV7-2, the J call TRBJ2-2; the D is unclear. The CDR3 is 14 residues long. Germline V gives CDR1 SGHTA, CDR2 FQGNSA. V lost 1 base to trimming and J lost 1 base, with 4 bases between them. Here the CDR3 DNA reads TGTGCCAGCAGCTTAGACGGGAACACCGGGGAGCTGTTTTTT. Its translation is CASSLDGNTGELFF. The full variable domain, with the rest looked up from reference TRBV7-2 and TRBJ2-2, is GAGVSQSPSNKVTEKGKDVELRCDPISGHTALYWYRQSLGQGLEFLIYFQGNSAPDKSGLPSDRFSAERTGGSVSTLTIQRTQQEDSAVYLCASSLDGNTGELFFGEGSRLTVL.

This clone was counted between two and nine times. V usage is TRBV3-1 (or the pseudogene TRBV3-2) and J usage is TRBJ2-3; perhaps TRBD2 as D (6 bases). Germline CDR1 LGHDT, CDR2 YNNKEL (reference sequence). The CDR3 covers 14 residues. V gave up 6 bases and J gave up 4 bases, with 14 bases separating them. The chain's CDR3 is CASRPGRVADTQYF. CDR3 sequence (DNA): TGTGCCAGCAGGCCCGGGAGAGTTGCAGATACGCAGTATTTT.

The chain is built from TRBV10-2 and TRBJ2-5; TRBD1 agrees at 12 bases. Germline-derived CDR1 and CDR2 are WSHSY and SAAADI. Germline trimming cut 4 bases from V and 6 bases from J; bases unmatched to any gene: 3. The CDR3 extends over 14 amino acids. Written as DNA, the CDR3 is TGCGCCAGCAGTGGGGACAGGGGGCGGCAGACCCAGTACTTC. It codes for CASSGDRGRQTQYF.

CDR3 sequence reads: CASSTTPRDSYEQYF. The CDR3 nucleotides are TGTGCCAGCAGCACGACCCCACGGGACTCCTACGAGCAGTACTTC. The chain links TRBV21-1 to TRBJ2-7; the table calls TRBD2, which could not be checked here. TRBV21-1 is a pseudogene segment. The CDR3 runs 15 residues.

The CDR3: CASSLAPLLAAEQYF. In nucleotides, the CDR3 is TGTGCCAGCAGCTTGGCCCCCTTACTAGCCGCCGAGCAGTACTTC. The chain joins TRBV5-6 to TRBJ2-7; D may be TRBD2 (6 bases). This CDR3 is 15 amino acids long. The germline CDR1 and CDR2 sequences are SGHDT and YYEEEE. V lost 0 bases and J lost 6, with 16 bases in between. The whole variable domain, remainder taken from reference TRBV5-6 and TRBJ2-7, is DAGVTQSPTHLIKTRGQQVTLRCSPKSGHDTVSWYQQALGQGPQFIFQYYEEEERQRGNFPDRFSGHQFPNYSSELNVNALLLGDSALYLCASSLAPLLAAEQYFGPGTRLTVT.

The CDR3 bases are TGTGCCAGCAAAGCCCGCGGTGCCATATATTTT. Its protein is CASKARGAIYF. The J gene is TRBJ1-3, the V gene TRBV6-5; D is undetermined. Trimming shortened V by 7 bases and J by 11 bases, and 12 bases separated the two germline ends. Germline assignment: CDR1 MNHEY and CDR2 SVGAGI. This CDR3 is built from 11 residues.